Sequencing of this T cell receptor (beta chain) was carried out in a study of blood T cell repertoires in COVID-19. Across the whole study: The United States, Italy and Spain were the sources of the acute and convalescent COVID-19 samples. PBMCs, B-cell-depleted T cells, or T cells were the source of the cDNA or gDNA that made up the material.

The assay was immunoSEQ multiplex PCR, and TCRdb's table has in-frame clones only and misses some. The data contain approximately 390,000 clones, 88% of them singletons. Everyone who took part was roughly 18 to 95 years old, and they came from 24 US areas. Self-reported history from a screening survey and questionnaire set each donor's cohort. Germline assignment: CDR1 SGHDN and CDR2 FVKESK. This CDR3 has 11 residues. V gave up 2 bases and J gave up 9 bases, with 5 bases separating them. This sequence was found in a woman in her thirties or forties with acute COVID-19. The chain has TRBV14 and TRBJ2-1; D ambiguous. Sequencing used PBMCs or T cells enriched from blood (not recorded which). CDR3 sequence (DNA): TGTGCCAGCAGCCAAACGGGTGAGCAGTTCTTC. This codes for CASSQTGEQFF. Variable domain in full (rest from reference TRBV14 and TRBJ2-1): EAGVTQFPSHSVIEKGQTVTLRCDPISGHDNLYWYRRVMGKEIKFLLHFVKESKQDESGMPNNRFLAERTGGTYSTLKVQPAELEDSGVYFCASSQTGEQFFGPGTRLTVL.